A single sample gave rise to the 18 T cell receptor beta chains below, sequenced in a study of cytomegalovirus exposure and HLA in healthy donors. PCR amplification relied on 60 Vbeta primers (plus 13 Jbeta primers). TCRdb's table, derived via immunoSEQ multiplex PCR, lists solely in-frame clones and lacks some. This repertoire shows over 70,000 clones, around four fifths found once; its top ten account for around 1.5%. Sequenced material: PBMCs. The receptors come from a male donor in good health and CMV-seronegative.

The chain recombines TRBV7-2 with TRBJ2-7; 12 bases line up with TRBD2. The CDR3 spans 17 residues. The V segment lost 5 bases and the J segment 4 bases; nucleotides outside the gene matches: 12. Germline-derived CDR1 and CDR2 are SGHTA and FQGNSA. The CDR3 is CASSAPTSGGKRYEQYF. CDR3 bases: TGTGCCAGCAGCGCTCCTACTAGCGGGGGGAAAAGGTACGAGCAGTACTTC.

The chain combines TRBV5-1 with TRBJ1-1; 7 bases match TRBD1. The CDR3 is made up of 18 amino acids. CDR1 is SGHRS, CDR2 YFSETQ, per germline. The V segment lost 3 bases and the J segment 0 bases; nucleotides outside the gene matches: 14. Here the CDR3 reads CASSYYSRDRSMNTEAFF. The CDR3 nucleotides read TGCGCCAGCAGCTATTACTCCCGGGACAGAAGCATGAACACTGAAGCTTTCTTT. The whole variable domain, remainder taken from reference TRBV5-1 and TRBJ1-1, is KAGVTQTPRYLIKTRGQQVTLSCSPISGHRSVSWYQQTPGQGLQFLFEYFSETQRNKGNFPGRFSGRQFSNSRSEMNVSTLELGDSALYLCASSYYSRDRSMNTEAFFGQGTRLTVV.

A few counts support this clone. This sequence joins TRBV11-3 and TRBJ1-1, with a possible D match to TRBD1 (5 bases). The CDR3 sequence is 14 residues long. The V gene's germline CDR1 is SGHNT and CDR2 YENEEA. Trimming left V 2 bases short and J 1 base short, with 8 bases between. In DNA form, the CDR3 reads TGTGCCAGCAGCTTACAGGGTCAGAACACTGAAGCTTTCTTT. Translating it yields CASSLQGQNTEAFF.

J is TRBJ1-5 and V is TRBV28; possible D gene TRBD1, 6 bases. Deletions cut 6 bases from V and 4 bases from J, with 16 bases between. The length of the CDR3 is 15 residues. Per germline, CDR1 MDHEN and CDR2 SYDVKM. The CDR3 spells CASRSGGIGNQPQHF. The CDR3 region has the DNA TGTGCCAGCAGGTCGGGGGGCATAGGGAATCAGCCCCAGCATTTT.

The chain couples TRBV9 to TRBJ2-7, with 7 bases aligning to TRBD1. From germline, CDR1 is SGDLS and CDR2 YYNGEE. V gave up 3 bases and J gave up 5 bases; unmatched junction bases: 2. The CDR3 is 12 amino acids. The CDR3 sequence is CASSDQGDEQYF. CDR3 nucleotides: TGTGCCAGCAGCGACCAGGGGGACGAGCAGTACTTC.

The chain links TRBV15 to TRBJ1-2; the D is unclear. The germline gives CDR1 LNHNV, CDR2 YYDKDF (reference sequence). V lost 3 bases, J lost 3 bases, and 14 bases lay in between. The CDR3 length is 15 residues. The DNA of the CDR3 is TGTGCCACCAGCAGTCAGAAGTTGGTGGACTATGGCTACACCTTC. Protein sequence: CATSSQKLVDYGYTF.

V is TRBV6-5 and J is TRBJ2-1; D might be TRBD2 (5 bases). Germline values: CDR1 MNHEY, CDR2 SVGAGI. V shed 7 bases and J shed 0 bases, with 10 bases lying between them. There are 14 residues in the CDR3. CDR3 residues: CASKVGSSYNEQFF. The DNA for the CDR3 is TGTGCCAGCAAAGTGGGGAGCTCCTACAATGAGCAGTTCTTC.

This clone has more than one count but fewer than ten. The rearrangement joins TRBV4-3 to TRBJ1-2; D is undetermined. The germline V gene encodes CDR1 LGHNA and CDR2 YSLEER. The CDR3 contains 15 residues. V was pared by 0 bases and J by 4 bases, with 12 bases between. CDR3 in DNA: TGCGCCAGCAGCCAAGATAGGAGAACGTCCTATGGCTACACCTTC. Residues: CASSQDRRTSYGYTF.

CDR3 sequence (DNA): TGTGCCAGCAGTTTAGGACGGCAGGGTTCCATCGGTCAGCCCCAGCATTTT. Amino acid sequence: CASSLGRQGSIGQPQHF. This chain uses TRBV28 with TRBJ1-5, with D maybe TRBD1 (5 bases). The CDR3 loop spans 17 amino acids. Germline values: CDR1 MDHEN, CDR2 SYDVKM. The V end lost 2 bases, the J end lost 6 bases, and 20 bases lay between the germline ends.

The rearrangement joins TRBV10-3 to TRBJ2-1; TRBD2 agrees at 8 bases. Germline loops: CDR1 ENHRY, CDR2 SYGVKD. This CDR3 region has 15 residues. V trimming: 7 bases; J trimming: 2 bases; junction bases outside the gene matches: 7. Here the CDR3 DNA reads TGTGCCATCACCCCCAGCGGGGGTGCCTACAATGAGCAGTTCTTC. It is translated as CAITPSGGAYNEQFF.

The gene calls are TRBV2 and TRBJ1-2; 8 bases match TRBD1. V shed 6 bases and J 1 base; nucleotides not matched to a gene: 10. Germline V gene lookup returns CDR1 SNHLY and CDR2 FYNNEI. There are 16 residues in the CDR3. The CDR3: CASRGGTGIFNYGYTF. Here the CDR3 DNA reads TGTGCCAGCAGGGGCGGGACAGGCATCTTTAACTATGGCTACACCTTC.

CDR3 region: CASSLGSGTGGTGELFF. The CDR3 DNA is TGTGCCAGCAGTTTAGGATCCGGGACAGGGGGCACCGGGGAGCTGTTTTTT. The gene calls are TRBV28 and TRBJ2-2; the match to TRBD1 covers 11 bases. The CDR3 sequence is 17 residues long. Germline values: CDR1 MDHEN, CDR2 SYDVKM. Germline trimming cut 2 bases from V and 4 bases from J; bases unmatched to any gene: 6.

The rearrangement uses TRBV7-2 and TRBJ1-4; 7 nucleotides align to TRBD1. Germline values: CDR1 SGHTA, CDR2 FQGNSA. V dropped 2 bases and J dropped 5; count of bases not matched to a gene: 5. The CDR3 is made up of 15 amino acids. The CDR3 DNA is TGTGCCAGCAGCTTATATCGGGACAGCAATGAAAAACTGTTTTTT. Protein: CASSLYRDSNEKLFF. The whole variable domain, filled in from reference TRBV7-2 and TRBJ1-4, reads GAGVSQSPSNKVTEKGKDVELRCDPISGHTALYWYRQSLGQGLEFLIYFQGNSAPDKSGLPSDRFSAERTGGSVSTLTIQRTQQEDSAVYLCASSLYRDSNEKLFFGSGTQLSVL.

The chain joins TRBV4-1 to TRBJ1-2; weak D call: TRBD1 (6 bases). This CDR3 is 16 amino acids long. In germline, CDR1 is MGHRA, CDR2 YSYEKL. The ends were cut back, 0 bases at V and 4 bases at J, with 15 bases in the middle. The CDR3 sequence is CASSQEWDIAIYGYTF. The CDR3 region has the DNA TGCGCCAGCAGCCAAGAATGGGACATCGCCATCTATGGCTACACCTTC.

V and J are TRBV28 and TRBJ1-2, with TRBD1 identical over 10 bases. Looked up from germline, CDR1 is MDHEN and CDR2 is SYDVKM. The CDR3 has 14 amino acids. Unmatched junction bases numbered 5, after V lost 5 bases and J lost 5 bases. DNA of the CDR3: TGTGCCAGCAGTCGGACAGGGGGAGGGTATGGCTACACCTTC. Translating it yields CASSRTGGGYGYTF.

The chain links TRBV4-3 to TRBJ1-2; the D gene is possibly TRBD1 (6 bases). The CDR3 is made up of 17 amino acids. Trimming took off 0 bases at V and 5 bases at J, with 19 bases between the two ends. Germline V CDR1 and CDR2: LGHNA, YSLEER. The CDR3 DNA is TGCGCCAGCAGCCAAGAGATACTGCCCAGGGGAGGGTATGGCTACACCTTC. The encoded protein is CASSQEILPRGGYGYTF.

The chain uses TRBV29-1 and TRBJ1-1; D gene ambiguous. Trimming pared 4 bases from V and 1 base from J, leaving 10 bases between. Germline V CDR1 and CDR2: SQVTM, ANQGSEA. The CDR3 is 13 residues long. The chain's CDR3 is CSVGASRNTEAFF. Written as DNA, the CDR3 is TGCAGCGTTGGTGCTTCGCGGAACACTGAAGCTTTCTTT.

A few counts support this clone. This chain uses TRBV5-1 with TRBJ1-1; tentatively, D is TRBD1 (6 bases). Germline CDR1 SGHRS, CDR2 YFSETQ. The CDR3 runs to 13 residues. V lost 2 bases and J lost 4, with 9 bases in between. The CDR3 here is CASSLTGTTEAFF. CDR3 sequence (DNA): TGCGCCAGCAGCTTAACAGGGACCACTGAAGCTTTCTTT.